A selection of T cell receptor beta chains follows, all from one sample in a study of blood T cell repertoires in COVID-19. Generated by immunoSEQ multiplex PCR, the TCRdb table keeps only in-frame clones and is missing some. The sample lists about 130,000 clones, 70% to 90% occurring once. The sample consisted of peripheral blood. The receptors were sampled from a woman aged 80 or older with acute or convalescent COVID-19. The CDR3 runs from the conserved cysteine through the conserved F or W. The D gene is left open where the match is weak. Expanded clones are given a class, and other clones once, few, many or no size at all.

D gene	CDR3 length	J gene	clone size	V gene	CDR3 protein	CDR3 DNA
TRBD2	14	TRBJ2-7	.	TRBV5-1	CASSSSGLLGEQYF	TGCGCCAGCAGCTCTAGCGGCCTCCTTGGCGAGCAGTACTTC
TRBD2	15	TRBJ2-3	few	TRBV7-9	CASSPSGSPVNTQYF	TGTGCCAGCAGCCCCAGCGGGAGCCCCGTTAATACGCAGTATTTT
.	17	TRBJ1-3	.	TRBV7-2	CASSLSTGLSSGNTIYF	TGTGCCAGCAGCTTATCCACAGGCCTAAGCTCTGGAAACACCATATATTTT
TRBD1	12	TRBJ1-1	few	TRBV10-3	CAIQGAKTEAFF	TGTGCCATACAGGGGGCGAAAACTGAAGCTTTCTTT
.	15	TRBJ1-4	few	TRBV5-1	CASSAGVASNEKLFF	TGCGCCAGCAGCGCAGGGGTGGCAAGTAATGAAAAACTGTTTTTT
TRBD1	16	TRBJ1-1	.	TRBV18	CASSPFLGQGASEAFF	TGTGCCAGCTCACCATTCCTCGGACAGGGGGCAAGTGAAGCTTTCTTT
.	12	TRBJ1-4	few	TRBV5-1	CASSFDLEKLFF	TGCGCCAGCAGCTTCGACTTGGAAAAACTGTTTTTT
.	15	TRBJ2-7	once	TRBV28	CASSPYVAFILEQYF	TGTGCCAGCAGTCCATACGTGGCCTTCATCCTCGAGCAGTACTTC
TRBD1	17	TRBJ2-2	.	TRBV3-1/TRBV3-2	CASSQETRTGVTGELFF	TGTGCCAGCAGCCAAGAAACCAGGACAGGGGTCACCGGGGAGCTGTTTTTT
.	14	TRBJ2-7	.	TRBV15	CATSRGGSRYEQYF	TGTGCCACCAGCAGAGGCGGGTCACGTTACGAGCAGTACTTC
.	13	TRBJ1-1	.	TRBV28	CASSLRGNTEAFF	TGTGCCAGCAGTTTAAGAGGGAACACTGAAGCTTTCTTT
.	13	TRBJ2-3	.	TRBV7-9	CASSLRVPDTQYF	TGTGCCAGCAGCTTGAGGGTCCCAGATACGCAGTATTTT
.	13	TRBJ2-5	.	TRBV7-3	CASSRGYEETQYF	TGTGCCAGCAGCCGGGGTTACGAAGAGACCCAGTACTTC
TRBD1	15	TRBJ1-6	.	TRBV18	CASSPSRQGNSPLHF	TGTGCCAGCTCACCATCCCGACAGGGGAACTCACCCCTCCACTTT
.	13	TRBJ2-5	.	TRBV28	CASSLVRVGTQYF	TGTGCCAGCAGTTTGGTCAGGGTAGGGACCCAGTACTTC
TRBD1	19	TRBJ2-3	.	TRBV3-1/TRBV3-2	CASSPRTGFVGRYTDTQYF	TGTGCCAGCAGCCCTCGGACAGGTTTTGTGGGGCGCTACACAGATACGCAGTATTTT
.	15	TRBJ2-1	.	TRBV9	CASSVDRGGYNEQFF	TGTGCCAGCAGCGTAGACAGGGGAGGATACAATGAGCAGTTCTTC
.	15	TRBJ1-2	.	TRBV5-5	CASSPVGRANYGYTF	TGTGCCAGCAGCCCGGTAGGGAGGGCCAACTATGGCTACACCTTC
TRBD1	17	TRBJ1-3	.	TRBV5-1	CASSLGTGQRPGNTIYF	TGCGCCAGCAGCTTGGGGACAGGACAAAGGCCTGGAAACACCATATATTTT
TRBD1	15	TRBJ2-2	.	TRBV5-1	CASSLRQGRPGELFF	TGCGCCAGCAGCTTAAGACAGGGTAGACCCGGGGAGCTGTTTTTT
.	15	TRBJ2-2	.	TRBV5-1	CASSLAPANTGELFF	TGCGCCAGCAGCTTGGCCCCCGCGAACACCGGGGAGCTGTTTTTT
.	14	TRBJ1-4	.	TRBV7-2	CASSFRGERRELFF	TGTGCCAGCAGCTTTCGGGGGGAGAGGAGGGAACTGTTTTTT